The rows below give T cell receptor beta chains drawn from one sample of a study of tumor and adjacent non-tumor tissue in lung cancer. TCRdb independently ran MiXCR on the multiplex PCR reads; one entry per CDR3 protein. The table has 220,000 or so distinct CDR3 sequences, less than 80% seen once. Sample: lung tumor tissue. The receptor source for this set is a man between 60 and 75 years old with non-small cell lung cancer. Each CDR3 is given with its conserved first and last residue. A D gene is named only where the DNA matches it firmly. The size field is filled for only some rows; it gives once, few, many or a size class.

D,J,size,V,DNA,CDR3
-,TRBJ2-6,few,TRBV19,TGTGCCAGTAGTATTAGGTCTACTGGGGCCAACGTCCTGACTTTC,CASSIRSTGANVLTF
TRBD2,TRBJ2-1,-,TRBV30,TGTGCCTGGAGCGGGACTAATCACAATGAGCAGTCCTTC,CAWSGTNHNEQSF
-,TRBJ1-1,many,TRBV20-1,TGCAGTGCTAGTATGGAGAACACTGAAGCTTTCTTT,CSASMENTEAFF
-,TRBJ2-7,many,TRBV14,TGTGCCAGCAGCCAGATGGGACCGATGCGCGAGCAGTACTTC,CASSQMGPMREQYF
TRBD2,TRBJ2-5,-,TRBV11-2,TGTGCCAGCAGCGCAAGCGGGACGGGGACCCAGTACTTC,CASSASGTGTQYF
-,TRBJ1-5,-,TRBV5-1,TGCGCCAGCAGCTTGAACTCGGGGCAGCCCCAGCATTTT,CASSLNSGQPQHF
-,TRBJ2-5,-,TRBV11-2,TGTGCCAGCAGCTTAGTTAACGGGGGGCACCAAGAGAACCAGTACTTC,CASSLVNGGHQENQYF
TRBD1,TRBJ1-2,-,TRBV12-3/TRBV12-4,TGTACCAGCAGACGAGGGACAGTTGCTGGCTACACCTTC,CTSRRGTVAGYTF
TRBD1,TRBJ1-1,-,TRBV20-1,TGCAGTGCTAGAGTGATCAGGGGGGGCACTGAAGCTAACTTT,CSARVIRGGTEANF
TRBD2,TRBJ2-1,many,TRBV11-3,TGTGCCAGCAGCTCAGTTCGGCGGGGGGTTTACAATGAGCAGTTCTTC,CASSSVRRGVYNEQFF
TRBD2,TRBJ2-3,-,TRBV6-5,TGTGCCAGCAATTATTCGCGTGCCTCATCTGCGGGAGGAAGGCCGGATACGCAGTATTTT,CASNYSRASSAGGRPDTQYF
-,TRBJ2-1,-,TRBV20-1,TGCAGTGCTCGCGAAGGGGTCAATGAACATTTCTTT,CSAREGVNEHFF
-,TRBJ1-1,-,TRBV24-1,TGTGCCGCCATGGGGGAGGAGAACACTGAAGCTTTCTTC,CAAMGEENTEAFF
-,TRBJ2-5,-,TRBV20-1,TGCAGTACTAGTATCGGGAACGAAGCGACCCAGTACTTC,CSTSIGNEATQYF
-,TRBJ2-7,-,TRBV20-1,TGCAGTATTAGGGGGCTAGCGGACACCCTCTCCTACGAGCAGTACTTC,CSIRGLADTLSYEQYF
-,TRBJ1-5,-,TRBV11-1,TGTGCCATCAGCCTAGACGGGGTTCAACCCCAGCATTTT,CAISLDGVQPQHF
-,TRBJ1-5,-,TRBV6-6,TGTGCCAGCAGGACAGGCAATCAGCCCCAGCATTTT,CASRTGNQPQHF
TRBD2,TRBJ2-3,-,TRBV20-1,TGCAGTGCTAGTTCAGCGGGGACAGATACGCAGTATTTT,CSASSAGTDTQYF
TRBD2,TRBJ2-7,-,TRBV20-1,TGCAGTGCTTCCCCGGAGGGAAGCGGGAGGCGCTACGAGCAGTACTTC,CSASPEGSGRRYEQYF
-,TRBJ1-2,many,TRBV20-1,TGCAGTGCTAGAGATACGGGGGGCTATGGCTACACCTTC,CSARDTGGYGYTF
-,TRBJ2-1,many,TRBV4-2,TGTGCCAGCAGCCAAGGGGGAAGCTCCTACAATGAGCAGTTCTTC,CASSQGGSSYNEQFF
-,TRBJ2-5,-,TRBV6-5,TGTGCCAGCAGTTACCTGGGACGGTACCGAGAGACCCAGTACTTC,CASSYLGRYRETQYF
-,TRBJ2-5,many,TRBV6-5,TGTGCCAGCAGTTATCAACAGGGTCCCCTCCAAGAGACCCAGTACTTC,CASSYQQGPLQETQYF
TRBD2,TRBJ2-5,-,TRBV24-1,TGTGCCACCAGTGATGGCGGGAGGGCCGAAGAGACCCAGTACTTC,CATSDGGRAEETQYF
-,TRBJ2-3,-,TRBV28,TGTGCCAGCCCGGCGGCAGGGGGGGTGGGCACAGATACGCAGTATTTT,CASPAAGGVGTDTQYF
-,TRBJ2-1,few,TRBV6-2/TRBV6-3,TGTGCCAGCAGTTACGAACTAGCACTCAATGAGCAGTTCTTC,CASSYELALNEQFF
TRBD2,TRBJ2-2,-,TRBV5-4,TGTGCCAACAGATCGGGACTAGCGGGAGGCAACACCGGGGAGCTGTATTTT,CANRSGLAGGNTGELYF
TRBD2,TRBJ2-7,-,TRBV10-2,TGCGCCAGCAGTGAGTCTAGCGGGAGGTACGAGCAGTACTTC,CASSESSGRYEQYF
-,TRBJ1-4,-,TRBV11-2,TGTGCCAGCGGCTTAAAAATACCGGGACCCCACGGAAGAAAACTGTTTTTT,CASGLKIPGPHGRKLFF
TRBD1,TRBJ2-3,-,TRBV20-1,TGCATTGTTCCACGGGACAGATCCATAGATACACAGTATTTT,CIVPRDRSIDTQYF
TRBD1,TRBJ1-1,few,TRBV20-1,TGCAGTGTCGCACAGGGGGCCACTGAAGCTTTCTTT,CSVAQGATEAFF
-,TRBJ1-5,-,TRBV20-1,TGCAGTGCTAGGGAGCCAAAGGAGAATAAGCCCCAGCATTTT,CSAREPKENKPQHF
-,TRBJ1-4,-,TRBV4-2,TGTGCCAGCAGCCAACGGTCGACTAATGAAAAACTGTTTTTT,CASSQRSTNEKLFF
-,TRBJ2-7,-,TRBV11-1,TGTGCCAGCATCTTACGGGAGAGGAACCTATGCGAGCAGTACTTC,CASILRERNLCEQYF
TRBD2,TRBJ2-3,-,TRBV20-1,TGCAGTACTAGGGCTACTAGCGGAGGCACAGATACGCAGTATTTT,CSTRATSGGTDTQYF
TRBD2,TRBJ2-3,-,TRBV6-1,TGTGCCAGCCTCAATTCGGGGACTAGGATATCAGATACGCAGTATTTT,CASLNSGTRISDTQYF
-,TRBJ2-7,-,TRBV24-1,TGTGCCACCAGTGATCCTAGGTTCGGCTCCTACGAGCAGTACTTC,CATSDPRFGSYEQYF
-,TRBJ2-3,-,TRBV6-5,TGTGTCAGCACGGCAGCAGGAGGAGTAACAGATACGCAGTATTTT,CVSTAAGGVTDTQYF
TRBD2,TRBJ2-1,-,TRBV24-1,TGTGCCACCAGTGATCCAACTAGCGGGTTGGGCAATGAGCTGTTCTTC,CATSDPTSGLGNELFF
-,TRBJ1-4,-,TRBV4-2,TGTGCCAGCAGCCAAGATCTTCTCGGGGGCGCGGGTGCGGAAAAACTGTCTTTT,CASSQDLLGGAGAEKLSF
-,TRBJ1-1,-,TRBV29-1,TGTAGCGCCTCCAGGGGCCACGCATCCATGAACAATGAAGCTTTCTTT,CSASRGHASMNNEAFF
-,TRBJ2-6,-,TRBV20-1,TGCACTGCTAGCCGAGGCCAAAGCTCTGGGGCCAACGTCCTGACTTTC,CTASRGQSSGANVLTF
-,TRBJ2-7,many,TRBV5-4,TGTGCCAGCAGCTTAGCGGAAGGGGCCTACGAGCAGTACTTC,CASSLAEGAYEQYF
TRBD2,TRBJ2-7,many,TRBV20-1,TGCAGTGCCCACCCAGCGGGAGGAGCCTACGAGCAGTACTTC,CSAHPAGGAYEQYF
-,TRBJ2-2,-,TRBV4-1,TGCGCCTGCAGCCAAGTTCCTGGGGCAAACACCGGGGAGCCGTTTTTT,CACSQVPGANTGEPFF
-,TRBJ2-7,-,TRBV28,TGTGCCAGCAGTTCCTCTCAGACTCGAGAGCAGTACTTC,CASSSSQTREQYF
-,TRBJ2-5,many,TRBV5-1,TGCGCCAGCAGCTCAGGGAGAGAGGAGACCCAGTACTTC,CASSSGREETQYF
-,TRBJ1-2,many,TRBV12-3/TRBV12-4,TGTGCCAGCAGCTTGTTCCGCGACTATGGCTACACCTTC,CASSLFRDYGYTF
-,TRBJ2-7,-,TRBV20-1,TGTAGTGCTACCGGGGCATTCCTCTACGAGCAGTACTTC,CSATGAFLYEQYF
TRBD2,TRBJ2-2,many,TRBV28,TGTGCCAGCAGTCGCTGGTTTAGCGGACTAGCGGGAGGAGTGGAGCTGTTTTTT,CASSRWFSGLAGGVELFF
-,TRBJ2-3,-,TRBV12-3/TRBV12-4,TGTGCCAGCAGTCCCAGACAGGCAAAGTTCACAGATACGCAGTATTTT,CASSPRQAKFTDTQYF
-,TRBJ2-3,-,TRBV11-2,TGTGCCAGCAGCTTTCTGGCGGTGGGCGTTCAGCGGTATTTT,CASSFLAVGVQRYF
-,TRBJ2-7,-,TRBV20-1,TGCGGTGCTTCCTCGGACAGATGCTCCTACGAGCAGTACTTC,CGASSDRCSYEQYF
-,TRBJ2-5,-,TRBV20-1,TGCAATGCAGCGTCACCAGAGACCCAGTACTTC,CNAASPETQYF
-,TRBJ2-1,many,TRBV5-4,TGTGCCAGCAGCTTGTCCGGGACCGAGTTCTTC,CASSLSGTEFF
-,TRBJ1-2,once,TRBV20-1,TGCAGTGCCGGAAGGGCCCATGGCGACACCTTC,CSAGRAHGDTF
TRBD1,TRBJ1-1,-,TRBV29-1,TGCAGCGCAGGCGAAACAGGGGTTGGTGAAGATTTCTTT,CSAGETGVGEDFF